This TCR beta chain was sequenced during a study of T cells in women clearing cervical HPV infection. Study background: Case blood was drawn when the lesion was first found; control blood after infection became undetectable.

Cervical HPV DNA detected by MY09/MY11 PCR, typed by dot-blot. Worth noting for this clone: The read is 3 residues too short to cover the CDR3 end, so that end is filled in from the germline J gene.

Generated by immunoSEQ multiplex PCR, the TCRdb table keeps only in-frame clones and is missing some. The sample totals some 20,000 clones; its top ten clones hold roughly 14%. V dropped 4 bases and J dropped 5 bases, with 16 bases sitting between them. The CDR3 has 15 residues. Per the germline V gene, CDR1 is KGHSH and CDR2 is LQKENI. The specimen was blood buffy coat. This rearrangement joins TRBV18 to TRBJ2-3; the D is unclear. The origin of this receptor is a woman between 18 and 70 years old with a cervical HPV16 infection that either progressed to CIN3+ or cleared (not recorded which). The covered CDR3 bases are TGTGCCAGCTCACTGCTGACCCTAAAGGGAGATACG. Protein product: CASSLLTLKGDT. The CDR3 reads in full as CASSLLTLKGDTQYF.